Following are 13 T cell receptor beta chains from one sample sequenced in a study of blood T cell repertoires in COVID-19 (dated by TCRdb to 2018 to 2020). The library was made by the immunoSEQ multiplex PCR assay. In its TCRdb copy, this immuneACCESS table keeps in-frame sequences only and misses some clones. Where compared with another copy, unresolved V genes explain less than half of these, and the others have no known cause. This sample holds 120,000 or so clones; roughly 90% were observed only once. The ten largest clones capture approximately 8% of the sample. Sequencing was performed on peripheral blood. These receptors were taken from a man aged 45-65 years with acute or convalescent COVID-19.

J is TRBJ2-3 and V is TRBV27, with TRBD1 as a possible D gene (5 bases). Germline values: CDR1 MNHEY, CDR2 SMNVEV (reference sequence). This CDR3 is 15 amino acids long. The germline V and J ends were trimmed by 2 bases and 1 base, with 10 bases remaining between them. Written as DNA, the CDR3 is TGTGCCAGCAGTTTAGGGGCAGAAGGCACAGATACGCAGTATTTT. Translating it yields CASSLGAEGTDTQYF.

The chain employs TRBV12-3 or TRBV12-4 and TRBJ2-7; 10 nucleotides agree with TRBD1. This CDR3 has 13 amino acids. The trim removed 6 bases at V and 7 bases at J, leaving 6 bases unmatched. The CDR3 loop reads CASSPGTGDEQYF. The CDR3 DNA sequence: TGTGCCAGCAGCCCTGGGACAGGGGATGAGCAGTACTTC.

The gene calls are TRBV5-4 and TRBJ2-5; D call uncertain. The ends were cut back, 4 bases at V and 2 bases at J, with 3 bases in the middle. The CDR3 consists of 11 residues. The germline CDR1 and CDR2 sequences are SGHNT and YYREEE (reference sequence). The chain's CDR3 is CASSTQETQYF. In DNA, the CDR3 is TGTGCCAGCAGCACTCAAGAGACCCAGTACTTC.

The gene calls are TRBV7-9 and TRBJ1-2; D may be TRBD1 (5 bases). The CDR3 has 15 amino acids. V was cut by 1 base and J by 6 bases, with 15 bases left in between. Germline CDR1 is SEHNR and CDR2 is FQNEAQ (reference sequence). The chain's CDR3 is CASSLVAPGGNGYTF. DNA for the CDR3: TGTGCCAGCAGCTTAGTAGCCCCCGGGGGGAATGGCTACACCTTC.

This sequence joins TRBV5-1 and TRBJ2-1; 9 positions agree with TRBD2. Germline-derived CDR1 and CDR2 are SGHRS and YFSETQ. Germline trimming cut 1 base from V and 6 bases from J; bases unmatched to any gene: 11. CDR3 length: 17 residues. The DNA of the CDR3 is TGCGCCAGCAGCTTGTCTAAGACTAGCGGCAGGGGCAATGAGCAGTTCTTC. Protein: CASSLSKTSGRGNEQFF.

The chain combines TRBV7-2 with TRBJ2-7; the match to TRBD2 covers 10 bases. Losses at the gene ends were 5 bases for V and 2 bases for J; bases not matched to a gene: 6. Germline V gives CDR1 SGHTA, CDR2 FQGNSA. The CDR3 consists of 15 residues. The CDR3 DNA reads TGTGCCAGCAGCCCGGTGGGACTAGCGACCTACGAGCAGTACTTC. Encoded protein: CASSPVGLATYEQYF.

The chain employs TRBV24-1 and TRBJ2-4, with 7 bases identical to TRBD1. The CDR3 has 15 amino acids. V shed 4 bases and J 4 bases; nucleotides not matched to a gene: 6. From germline, CDR1 is KGHDR and CDR2 SFDVKD. This chain's CDR3 is CATSDPRDSKNIQYF. CDR3 nucleotides: TGTGCCACCAGTGACCCCCGGGACAGTAAAAACATTCAGTACTTC.

The V and J genes are TRBV30 and TRBJ2-3, with 10 bases fitting TRBD1. The trim removed 3 bases at V and 4 bases at J, leaving 19 bases unmatched. The CDR3 has 19 amino acids. Per germline, CDR1 GTSNPN and CDR2 SVGIG (reference sequence). The CDR3 region has the DNA TGTGCCTGGAGGAGAAGGCGAGACAGGGGGCCGGTGTCTGCAGATACGCAGTATTTT. Its translation is CAWRRRRDRGPVSADTQYF.

V is TRBV18 and J is TRBJ2-3; 13 bases match TRBD2. CDR1 is KGHSH and CDR2 is LQKENI in the germline V gene. This CDR3 region has 17 residues. After removal of 3 bases from V and 3 bases from J, the junction contained 6 bases not matched to a gene. The CDR3, as DNA: TGTGCCAGCTCACCTCTACCACTAGCGGGAGGGACAGATACGCAGTATTTT. Protein: CASSPLPLAGGTDTQYF.

The chain links TRBV19 to TRBJ2-2, with D possibly matching TRBD1 (5 bases). This CDR3 has 15 amino acids. Trimming removed 5 bases from V and 3 bases from J, with 13 bases in between. Germline V gene data show CDR1 as LNHDA and CDR2 as SQIVND (reference sequence). The CDR3 bases are TGTGCCAGTAGTGTGAAGGGGCTCCACACCGGGGAGCTGTTTTTT. This codes for CASSVKGLHTGELFF.

For the CDR3, the DNA is TGTGCCAGCAGCGCCAGGGTCACAGATACGCAGTATTTT. This codes for CASSARVTDTQYF. The rearrangement links TRBV5-6 to TRBJ2-3, with D possibly being TRBD1 (5 bases). The CDR3 is made up of 13 amino acids. The V gene lost 4 bases and the J gene lost 2 bases, with 8 bases spanning the gap. Germline lookup yields CDR1 SGHDT and CDR2 YYEEEE.

CDR3 nucleotide sequence: TGCGCCAGCAGCTGGGGGGTAGGGACTAGCGGGAAAAGCGACGAGCAGTACTTC. Translating gives CASSWGVGTSGKSDEQYF. V usage is TRBV5-1 and J usage is TRBJ2-7; 13 nucleotides line up with TRBD2. The CDR3 runs 18 residues. V trimming: 3 bases; J trimming: 5 bases; junction bases outside the gene matches: 14. Germline values: CDR1 SGHRS, CDR2 YFSETQ. The variable domain in full, with the rest retrieved from reference TRBV5-1 and TRBJ2-7, is KAGVTQTPRYLIKTRGQQVTLSCSPISGHRSVSWYQQTPGQGLQFLFEYFSETQRNKGNFPGRFSGRQFSNSRSEMNVSTLELGDSALYLCASSWGVGTSGKSDEQYFGPGTRLTVT.

This rearrangement joins TRBV30 to TRBJ2-5; D is unclear. Germline lookup yields CDR1 GTSNPN and CDR2 SVGIG (reference sequence). Trimming stripped 0 bases from V and 3 bases from J, with 14 bases between. The CDR3 has 15 residues. In nucleotides, the CDR3 is TGTGCCTGGAGTGTGCTGGGTGGCACAGAAGAGACCCAGTACTTC. It encodes CAWSVLGGTEETQYF.